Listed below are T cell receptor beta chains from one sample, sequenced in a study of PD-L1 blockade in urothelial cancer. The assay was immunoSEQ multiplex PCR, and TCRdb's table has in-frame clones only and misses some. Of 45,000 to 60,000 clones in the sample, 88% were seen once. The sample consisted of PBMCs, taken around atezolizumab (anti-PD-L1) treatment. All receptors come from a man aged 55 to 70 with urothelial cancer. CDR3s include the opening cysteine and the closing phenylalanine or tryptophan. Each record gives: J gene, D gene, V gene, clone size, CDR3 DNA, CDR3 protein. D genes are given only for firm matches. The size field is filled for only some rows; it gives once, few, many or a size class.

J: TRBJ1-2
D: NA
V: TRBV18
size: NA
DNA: TGTGCCAGCTCGCGACAGGAAACCTATGGCTACACCTTC
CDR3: CASSRQETYGYTF

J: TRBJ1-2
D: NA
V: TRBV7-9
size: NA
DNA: TGTGCCAGCAGCTTATGGTTGACAGGAGACTATGGCTACACCTTC
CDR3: CASSLWLTGDYGYTF

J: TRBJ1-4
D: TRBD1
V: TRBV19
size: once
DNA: TGTGCCAGTAGAGCAGGGGGGAACCCAAGTAATGAAAAACTGTTTTTT
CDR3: CASRAGGNPSNEKLFF

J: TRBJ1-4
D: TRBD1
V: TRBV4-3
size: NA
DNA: TGCGCCAGCAGCCAAGAATGGACAGGGGCAGTTAGACTGTTTTTT
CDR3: CASSQEWTGAVRLFF

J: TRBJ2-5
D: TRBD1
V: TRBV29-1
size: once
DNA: TGCAGCGGCAGAGACAGGGAACAAGAGACCCAGTACTTC
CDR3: CSGRDREQETQYF

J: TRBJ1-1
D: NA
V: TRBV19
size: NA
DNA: TGTGCCAGTAGTATAGGACAGTCGAACACTGAAGCTTTCTTT
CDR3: CASSIGQSNTEAFF

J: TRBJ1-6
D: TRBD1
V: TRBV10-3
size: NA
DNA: TGTGCCATCAGGGGGACAGAAATCAGTTCACCCCTCCACTTT
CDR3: CAIRGTEISSPLHF

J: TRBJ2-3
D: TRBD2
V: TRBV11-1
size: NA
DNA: TGTGCCAGCAGCTTACGGGGGGACCGCACAGATACGCAGTATTTT
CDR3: CASSLRGDRTDTQYF

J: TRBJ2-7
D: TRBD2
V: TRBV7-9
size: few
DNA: TGTGCCAGCAGCTTAGCTCTGGGAGGGACCACCTACGAGCAGTACTTC
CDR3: CASSLALGGTTYEQYF

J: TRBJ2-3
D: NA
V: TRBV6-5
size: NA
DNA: TGTGCCAGCCTGGGCCCCCTAAGCACAGATACGCAGTATTTT
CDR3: CASLGPLSTDTQYF

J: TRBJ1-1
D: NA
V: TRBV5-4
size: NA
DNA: TGTGCCAGCAGCTTGGCCGGAGGTAACACTGAAGCTTTCTTT
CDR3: CASSLAGGNTEAFF

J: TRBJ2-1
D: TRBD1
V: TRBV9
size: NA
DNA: TGTGCCAGCAGTGGGGACAGGGGGGTAAGGAATGAGCAGTTCTTC
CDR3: CASSGDRGVRNEQFF

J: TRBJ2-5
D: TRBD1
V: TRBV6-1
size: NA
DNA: TGTGCCAGCAGTCTCCGGGACAGGGAGGCCGAGACCCAGTACTTC
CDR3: CASSLRDREAETQYF

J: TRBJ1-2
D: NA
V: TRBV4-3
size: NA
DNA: TGCGCCAGCAGCCAAGATTCCGCGGGCAACTACTATGGCTACACCTTC
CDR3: CASSQDSAGNYYGYTF

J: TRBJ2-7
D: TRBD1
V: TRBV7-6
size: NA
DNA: TGTGCCAGCAGCTTACAGACAGGGGGGGTCGCCGAGCAGTACTTC
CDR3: CASSLQTGGVAEQYF

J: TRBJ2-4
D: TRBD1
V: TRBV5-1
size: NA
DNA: TGCGCCAGCAGCTTGGGAGGGACAGGGCCCCAGTTAGCCAAAAACATTCAGTACTTC
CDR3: CASSLGGTGPQLAKNIQYF

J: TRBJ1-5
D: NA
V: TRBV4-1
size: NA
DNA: TGCGCCAGCAGCCAAGGGCCTTTAATTTCGGGGCAGCCCCAGCATTTT
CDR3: CASSQGPLISGQPQHF

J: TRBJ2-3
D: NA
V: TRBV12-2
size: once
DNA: TGTGCAAGTCGTTCCGGTAGCGGGAGGGCCCCCACAGATACGCAGTATTTT
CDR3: CASRSGSGRAPTDTQYF

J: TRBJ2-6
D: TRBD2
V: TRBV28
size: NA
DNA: TGTGCCAGCAGTCCCAGACTAGCGGGGACCTCTGGGGCCAACGTCCTGACTTTC
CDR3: CASSPRLAGTSGANVLTF

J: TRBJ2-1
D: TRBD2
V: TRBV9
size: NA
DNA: TGTGCCAGCAGCGTCGATTCGGGAGGGCCCCACAATGAGCAGTTCTTC
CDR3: CASSVDSGGPHNEQFF

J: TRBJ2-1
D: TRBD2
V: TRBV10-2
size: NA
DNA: TGCGCCAGCAGTGCGGGAGGGTATGAGCAGTTCTTC
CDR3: CASSAGGYEQFF

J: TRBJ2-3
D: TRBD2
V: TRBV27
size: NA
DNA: TGTGCCAGCAGTAAACCACCGGGACTAGCGGGGGTCGCAGATACGCAGTATTTT
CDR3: CASSKPPGLAGVADTQYF

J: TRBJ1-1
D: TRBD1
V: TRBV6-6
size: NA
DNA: TGTGCCAGCAGTTACGGACAGGGAGTGAACACTGAAGCTTTCTTT
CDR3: CASSYGQGVNTEAFF

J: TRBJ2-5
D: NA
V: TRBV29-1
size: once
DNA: TGCAGCGTTGAAAGGGCGGGACAAGAGACCCAGTACTTC
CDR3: CSVERAGQETQYF

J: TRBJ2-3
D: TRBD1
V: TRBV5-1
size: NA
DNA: TGCGCCAGCAGTACGAGGGGGCTGAGAAGGGCAGATACGCAGTATTTT
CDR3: CASSTRGLRRADTQYF

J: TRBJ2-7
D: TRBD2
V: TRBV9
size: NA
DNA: TGTGCCAGCAGCGCCTTACTAGCGGGAGGCTACGAGCAGTACTTC
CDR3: CASSALLAGGYEQYF

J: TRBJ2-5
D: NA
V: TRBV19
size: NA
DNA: TGTGCCAGTAGTATAGGTTTCACAGGGCCTTTGGAGACCCAGTACTTC
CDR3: CASSIGFTGPLETQYF

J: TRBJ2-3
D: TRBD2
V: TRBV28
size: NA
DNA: TGTGCCAGCAGTTCTGACGTACTAGCGGGAGGGACAGATACGCAGTATTTT
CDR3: CASSSDVLAGGTDTQYF

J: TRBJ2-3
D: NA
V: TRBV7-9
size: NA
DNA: TGTGCCAGCAGCCTCGGACGGACAGTTTCCCCAATTATCACAGATACGCAGTATTTT
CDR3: CASSLGRTVSPIITDTQYF

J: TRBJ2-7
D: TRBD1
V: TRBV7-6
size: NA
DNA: TGTGCCAGCAGCTTAGGGGGAAGGACAGGGAGAGGATACGAGCAGTACTTC
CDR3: CASSLGGRTGRGYEQYF

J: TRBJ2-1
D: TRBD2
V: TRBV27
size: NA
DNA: TGTGCCAGCAGTTTATCCCCAGCGGGGAGCTCCTACAATGAGCAGTTCTTC
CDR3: CASSLSPAGSSYNEQFF

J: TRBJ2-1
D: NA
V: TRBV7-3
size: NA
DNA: TGTGCCAGCAGCTTAGGGAGGAGCGGTGAGCAGTTCTTC
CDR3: CASSLGRSGEQFF

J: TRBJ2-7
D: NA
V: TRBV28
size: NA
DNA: TGTGCCAGCAGTCTATTACTCCCCACCTACGAGCAGTACTTC
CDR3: CASSLLLPTYEQYF